Listed below are T cell receptor beta chains from one sample, sequenced in a study of T cell responses to AZD1222 COVID-19 vaccine. Some clones are missing from TCRdb's copy, which holds only in-frame ones; the method was immunoSEQ multiplex PCR. The repertoire holds hundreds of thousands of clones, under 95% seen once, with 1% in the top ten. The sequencing used peripheral blood, collected on day 0 of MenACWY control vaccination. Receptors were obtained from an adult in good health. Both conserved end residues are part of each CDR3. The order of the fields is D gene, V gene, clone size, J gene, CDR3 protein, CDR3 DNA. A D gene is named only where the DNA matches it firmly. The size field is filled for only some rows; it gives once, few, many or a size class.

.,TRBV6-5,.,TRBJ2-5,CASSLGQTQYF,TGTGCCAGCAGTTTGGGGCAGACCCAGTACTTC
TRBD1,TRBV13,.,TRBJ1-6,CASSPRDRWDSPLHF,TGTGCCAGCAGCCCACGGGACAGGTGGGATTCACCCCTCCACTTT
.,TRBV28,.,TRBJ1-4,CASTLQGSIEKLFF,TGTGCCAGCACTTTACAGGGATCGATTGAAAAACTGTTTTTT
TRBD1,TRBV7-9,.,TRBJ2-3,CASSSSQGARTDTQYF,TGTGCCAGCAGTTCTAGCCAGGGGGCAAGGACAGATACGCAGTATTTT
.,TRBV5-4,.,TRBJ2-2,CASSLEGDGELFF,TGTGCCAGCAGCTTGGAGGGGGACGGGGAGCTGTTTTTT
.,TRBV6-5,.,TRBJ1-1,CASRLGTGKSTEAFF,TGTGCCAGCAGGTTGGGGACGGGGAAAAGCACTGAAGCTTTCTTT
.,TRBV2,.,TRBJ1-2,CASSGWVGYTF,TGTGCCAGCAGTGGCTGGGTGGGATACACCTTC
.,TRBV29-1,.,TRBJ2-2,CSGGWTGELFF,TGCAGCGGGGGATGGACCGGGGAGCTGTTTTTT
.,TRBV6-5,.,TRBJ2-7,CASSRTSRVTYEQYF,TGTGCCAGCAGTCGTACGAGCAGGGTAACCTACGAGCAGTACTTC
.,TRBV30,.,TRBJ2-3,CAWVQGTTDTQYF,TGTGCCTGGGTTCAGGGGACCACAGATACGCAGTATTTT
.,TRBV12-3/TRBV12-4,.,TRBJ1-1,CASSFRQETEAFF,TGTGCCAGCAGTTTTAGACAGGAGACTGAAGCTTTCTTT
.,TRBV11-1,.,TRBJ2-1,CASSFSNEQFF,TGTGCCAGCAGCTTTTCTAATGAGCAGTTCTTC
.,TRBV4-2,once,TRBJ1-2,CASSQAGGNYGYTF,TGTGCCAGCAGCCAAGCTGGGGGGAACTATGGCTACACCTTC
.,TRBV6-5,.,TRBJ2-3,CASSDGGVATQYF,TGTGCCAGCAGCGACGGAGGCGTTGCTACGCAGTATTTT
.,TRBV5-4,few,TRBJ1-1,CASSLELRGTEAFF,TGTGCCAGCAGCTTGGAACTGAGGGGAACTGAAGCTTTCTTT
.,TRBV30,.,TRBJ1-1,CAWSGQLNTEAFF,TGTGCCTGGAGCGGACAGCTGAACACTGAAGCTTTCTTT
.,TRBV2,.,TRBJ2-7,CASSEALRDEQYF,TGTGCCAGCAGTGAAGCCTTGAGGGACGAGCAGTACTTC
.,TRBV5-1,.,TRBJ1-2,CASSAPSRGSYTF,TGCGCCAGCAGCGCACCTTCCAGGGGTAGCTACACCTTC
.,TRBV11-3,.,TRBJ2-2,CASSLGHRDTGELFF,TGTGCCAGCAGCTTGGGACACCGTGACACCGGGGAGCTGTTTTTT
.,TRBV5-6,.,TRBJ2-7,CASSLGYEQYF,TGTGCCAGCAGCTTGGGCTACGAGCAGTACTTC
.,TRBV6-5,.,TRBJ2-7,CASRSRGGDYEQYF,TGTGCCAGCAGATCCAGGGGAGGGGACTACGAGCAGTACTTC
.,TRBV7-2,.,TRBJ1-2,CASSPDGANYGYTF,TGTGCCAGCAGCCCGGACGGGGCTAACTATGGCTACACCTTC
TRBD2,TRBV7-2,.,TRBJ2-7,CASSNRGGRGYEQYF,TGTGCCAGCAGCAACCGGGGGGGCCGGGGCTACGAGCAGTACTTC
.,TRBV16,.,TRBJ1-1,CASSQSTAMNTEAFF,TGTGCCAGCAGCCAATCAACAGCCATGAACACTGAAGCTTTCTTT